The rows below give T cell receptor beta chains drawn from one sample of a study of T cell repertoires in ileal Crohn's disease. Using immunoSEQ multiplex PCR, the repertoire was profiled, and TCRdb retains in-frame clones only, with some absent. The profile shows more than 15,000 clones, less than 65% of them singletons. Material for sequencing was ileal tissue. These receptors were collected from an adult with Crohn's disease. The CDR3 runs from the conserved cysteine through the conserved F or W. Each record gives: J gene, clone size, V gene, CDR3 length, D gene, CDR3 DNA, CDR3 protein. D genes are given only for firm matches. Size values are once, few and many counts, or a class for expanded clones, and some rows have none.

J gene: TRBJ2-3
clone size: -
V gene: TRBV5-1
CDR3 length: 17
D gene: TRBD2
CDR3 DNA: TGCGCCAGCAGCTTGGTCGCTAGCGGGAGTCAAACAGATACGCAGTATTTT
CDR3 protein: CASSLVASGSQTDTQYF

J gene: TRBJ1-1
clone size: -
V gene: TRBV19
CDR3 length: 16
D gene: TRBD1
CDR3 DNA: TGTGCCAGTAGTATCCAGGGGGCGCGGGCTGGGTTTGAAGCTTTCTTT
CDR3 protein: CASSIQGARAGFEAFF

J gene: TRBJ1-2
clone size: -
V gene: TRBV4-2
CDR3 length: 15
D gene: -
CDR3 DNA: TGTGCCAGCAGCCAAGAAGACAGCTATAACTATGGCTACACCTTC
CDR3 protein: CASSQEDSYNYGYTF

J gene: TRBJ2-5
clone size: few
V gene: TRBV18
CDR3 length: 15
D gene: TRBD1
CDR3 DNA: TGTGCCAGCTCACCACCAACAGGGGTGGGAGAGACCCAGTACTTC
CDR3 protein: CASSPPTGVGETQYF

J gene: TRBJ2-1
clone size: once
V gene: TRBV5-1
CDR3 length: 16
D gene: TRBD2
CDR3 DNA: TGCGCCAGCAGCTTGGCCTTGGGACTAGCGAGCAATGAGCAGTTCTTC
CDR3 protein: CASSLALGLASNEQFF

J gene: TRBJ2-6
clone size: -
V gene: TRBV6-6
CDR3 length: 16
D gene: -
CDR3 DNA: TGTGCCAGCAGTTACGGGCCGGTCTCTGGGGCCAACGTCCTGACTTTC
CDR3 protein: CASSYGPVSGANVLTF

J gene: TRBJ2-7
clone size: -
V gene: TRBV7-8
CDR3 length: 15
D gene: -
CDR3 DNA: TGTGCCAGCAGGGATCCCGGGACACCCCCCTACGAGCAGTACTTC
CDR3 protein: CASRDPGTPPYEQYF

J gene: TRBJ2-5
clone size: few
V gene: TRBV2
CDR3 length: 15
D gene: TRBD2
CDR3 DNA: TGTGCCAGCACCAGTGTACGGGGGAGGGAAGAGACCCAGTACTTC
CDR3 protein: CASTSVRGREETQYF

J gene: TRBJ2-6
clone size: -
V gene: TRBV4-2
CDR3 length: 19
D gene: TRBD2
CDR3 DNA: TGTGCCAGCAGCCCGAGGGGACTAGCGGAGTCCTCTGGGGCCAACGTCCTGACTTTC
CDR3 protein: CASSPRGLAESSGANVLTF

J gene: TRBJ2-1
clone size: -
V gene: TRBV7-7
CDR3 length: 14
D gene: TRBD1
CDR3 DNA: TGTGCTAGCAGCTTGGGGACAGGGTACAATGAGCAGTTCTTC
CDR3 protein: CASSLGTGYNEQFF